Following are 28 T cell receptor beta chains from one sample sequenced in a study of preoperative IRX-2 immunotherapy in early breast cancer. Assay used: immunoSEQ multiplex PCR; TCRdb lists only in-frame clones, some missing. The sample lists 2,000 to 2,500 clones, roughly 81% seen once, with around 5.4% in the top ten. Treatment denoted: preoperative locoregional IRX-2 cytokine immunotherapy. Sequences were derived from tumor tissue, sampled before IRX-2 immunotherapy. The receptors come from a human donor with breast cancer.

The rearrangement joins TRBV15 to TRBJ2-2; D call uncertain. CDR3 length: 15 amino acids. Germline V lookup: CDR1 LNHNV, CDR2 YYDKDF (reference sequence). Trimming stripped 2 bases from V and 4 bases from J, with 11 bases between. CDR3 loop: CATSRTGRTTGELFF. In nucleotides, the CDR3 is TGTGCCACCAGCAGAACCGGACGGACCACCGGGGAGCTGTTTTTT.

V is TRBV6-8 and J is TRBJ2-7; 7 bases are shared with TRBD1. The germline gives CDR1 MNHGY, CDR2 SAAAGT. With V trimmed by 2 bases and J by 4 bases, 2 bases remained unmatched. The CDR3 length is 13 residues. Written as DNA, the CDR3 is TGTGCCAGCAGTTACGGGGACAGATACGAGCAGTACTTC. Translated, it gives CASSYGDRYEQYF.

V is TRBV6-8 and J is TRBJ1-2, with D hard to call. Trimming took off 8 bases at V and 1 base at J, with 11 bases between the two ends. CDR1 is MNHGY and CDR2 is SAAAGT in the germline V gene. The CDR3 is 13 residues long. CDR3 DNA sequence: TGTGCCAGCTCCCAGGACGGTAACTATGGCTACACCTTC. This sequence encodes CASSQDGNYGYTF.

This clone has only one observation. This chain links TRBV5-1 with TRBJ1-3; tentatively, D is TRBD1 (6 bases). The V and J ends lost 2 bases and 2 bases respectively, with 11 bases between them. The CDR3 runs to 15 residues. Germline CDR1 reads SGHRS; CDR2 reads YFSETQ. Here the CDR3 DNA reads TGCGCCAGCAGCTTTACCAGGGGAACTGGAAACACCATATATTTT. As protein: CASSFTRGTGNTIYF.

The CDR3 region has the DNA TGTGCCAACCCCTTCGTCCTGGAGAACAATGAGCAGTTCTTC. Its protein product is CANPFVLENNEQFF. This sequence joins TRBV12-2 and TRBJ2-1; TRBD2 is the table's D call, not checked against the DNA. TRBV12-2 has pseudogene status. CDR3 length: 14 residues.

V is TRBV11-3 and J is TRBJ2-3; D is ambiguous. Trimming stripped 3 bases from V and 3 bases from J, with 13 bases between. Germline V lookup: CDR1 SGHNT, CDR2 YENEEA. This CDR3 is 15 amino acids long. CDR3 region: CASSLVGEVTDTQYF. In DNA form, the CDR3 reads TGTGCCAGCAGCTTGGTCGGTGAGGTGACAGATACGCAGTATTTT.

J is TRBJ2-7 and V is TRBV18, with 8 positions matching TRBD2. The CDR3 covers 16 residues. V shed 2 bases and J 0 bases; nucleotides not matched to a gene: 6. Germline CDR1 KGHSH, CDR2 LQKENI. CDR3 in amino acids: CASSPVELADSYEQYF. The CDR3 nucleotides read TGTGCCAGCTCACCAGTTGAACTAGCGGACTCCTACGAGCAGTACTTC.

Written as DNA, the CDR3 is TGTGCCAGCAGTTACGCAGGGGCCCGCAATCAGCCCCAGCATTTT. Its translation is CASSYAGARNQPQHF. The chain joins TRBV6-8 to TRBJ1-5; a weak D match, TRBD1 (6 bases). V was cut by 2 bases and J by 2 bases, with 10 bases left in between. CDR1 is MNHGY, CDR2 SAAAGT, per germline. This CDR3 is built from 15 residues.

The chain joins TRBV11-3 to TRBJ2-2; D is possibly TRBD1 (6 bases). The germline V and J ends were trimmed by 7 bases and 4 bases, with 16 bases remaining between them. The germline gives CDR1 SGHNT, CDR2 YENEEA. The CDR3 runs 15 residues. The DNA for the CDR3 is TGTGCCAGCATACGGACAGCGGCATTCACCGGGGAGCTGTTTTTT. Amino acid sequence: CASIRTAAFTGELFF.

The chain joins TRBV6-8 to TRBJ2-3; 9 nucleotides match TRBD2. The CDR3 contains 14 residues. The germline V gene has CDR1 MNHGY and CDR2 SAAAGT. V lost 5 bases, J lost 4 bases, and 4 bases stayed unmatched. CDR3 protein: CASSHSGRADTQYF. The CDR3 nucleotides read TGTGCCAGCAGTCATAGCGGGAGAGCAGATACGCAGTATTTT.

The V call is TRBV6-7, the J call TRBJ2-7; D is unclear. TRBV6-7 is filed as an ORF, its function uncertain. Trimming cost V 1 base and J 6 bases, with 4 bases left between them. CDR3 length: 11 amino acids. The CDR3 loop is CASSYFREQYF. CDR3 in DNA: TGTGCCAGCAGTTACTTTCGCGAGCAGTACTTC.

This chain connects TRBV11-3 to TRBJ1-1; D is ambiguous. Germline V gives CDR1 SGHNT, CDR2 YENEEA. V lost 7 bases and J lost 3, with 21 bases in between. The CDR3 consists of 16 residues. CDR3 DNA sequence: TGTGCCAGCACCACGAACGTCGGCCGAGGATACACTGAAGCTTTCTTT. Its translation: CASTTNVGRGYTEAFF. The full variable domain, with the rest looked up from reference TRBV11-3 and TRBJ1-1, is EAGVVQSPRYKIIEKKQPVAFWCNPISGHNTLYWYLQNLGQGPELLIRYENEEAVDDSQLPKDRFSAERLKGVDSTLKIQPAELGDSAVYLCASTTNVGRGYTEAFFGQGTRLTVV.

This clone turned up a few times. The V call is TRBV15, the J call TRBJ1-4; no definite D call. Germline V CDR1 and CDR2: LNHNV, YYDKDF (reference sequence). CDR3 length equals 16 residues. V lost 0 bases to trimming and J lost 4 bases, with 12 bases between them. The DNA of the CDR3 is TGTGCCACCAGCAGAGATAAAGGGAAGGGTAATGAAAAACTGTTTTTT. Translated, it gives CATSRDKGKGNEKLFF. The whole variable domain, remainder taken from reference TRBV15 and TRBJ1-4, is DAMVIQNPRYQVTQFGKPVTLSCSQTLNHNVMYWYQQKSSQAPKLLFHYYDKDFNNEADTPDNFQSRRPNTSFCFLDIRSPGLGDTAMYLCATSRDKGKGNEKLFFGSGTQLSVL.

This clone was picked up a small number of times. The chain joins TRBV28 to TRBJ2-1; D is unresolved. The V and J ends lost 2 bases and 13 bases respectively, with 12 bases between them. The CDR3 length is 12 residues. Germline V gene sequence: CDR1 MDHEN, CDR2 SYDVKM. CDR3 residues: CASSLRTVGQFF. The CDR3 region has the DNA TGTGCCAGCAGTTTACGGACGGTTGGCCAGTTCTTC.

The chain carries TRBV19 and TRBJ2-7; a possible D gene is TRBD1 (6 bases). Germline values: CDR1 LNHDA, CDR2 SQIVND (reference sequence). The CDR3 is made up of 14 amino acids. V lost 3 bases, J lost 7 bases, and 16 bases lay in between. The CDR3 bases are TGTGCCAGTAGTATTCGGACACAGGGAACTGAGCAGTACTTC. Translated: CASSIRTQGTEQYF.

In DNA, the CDR3 is TGTGCCAGCAGCCAGGACCTGAACACTGAAGCTTTCTTT. It specifies CASSQDLNTEAFF. This chain joins TRBV9 and TRBJ1-1; D is unresolved. Trimming took off 4 bases at V and 0 bases at J, with 7 bases between the two ends. The CDR3 extends over 13 amino acids. CDR1 is SGDLS, CDR2 YYNGEE, per germline.

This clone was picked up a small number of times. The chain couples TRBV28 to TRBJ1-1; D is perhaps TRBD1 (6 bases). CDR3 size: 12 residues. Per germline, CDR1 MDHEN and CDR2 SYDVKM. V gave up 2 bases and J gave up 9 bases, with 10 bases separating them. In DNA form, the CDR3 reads TGTGCCAGCAGTTTAAGGACAGAAAAAGCTTTCTTT. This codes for CASSLRTEKAFF.

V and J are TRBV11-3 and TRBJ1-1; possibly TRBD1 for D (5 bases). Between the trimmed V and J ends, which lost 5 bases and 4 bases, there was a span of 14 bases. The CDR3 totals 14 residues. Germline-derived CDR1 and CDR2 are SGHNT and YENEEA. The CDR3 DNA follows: TGTGCCAGCAGCACGTTCTGGGGGGGCACTGAAGCTTTCTTT. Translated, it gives CASSTFWGGTEAFF. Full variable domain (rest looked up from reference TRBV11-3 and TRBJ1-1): EAGVVQSPRYKIIEKKQPVAFWCNPISGHNTLYWYLQNLGQGPELLIRYENEEAVDDSQLPKDRFSAERLKGVDSTLKIQPAELGDSAVYLCASSTFWGGTEAFFGQGTRLTVV.

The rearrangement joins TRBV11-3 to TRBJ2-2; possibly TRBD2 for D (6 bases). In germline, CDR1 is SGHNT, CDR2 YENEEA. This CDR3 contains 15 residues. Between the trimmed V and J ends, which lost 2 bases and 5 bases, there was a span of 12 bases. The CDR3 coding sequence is TGTGCCAGCAGCTTATATAGCGGTGCTACCGGGGAGCTGTTTTTT. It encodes CASSLYSGATGELFF.

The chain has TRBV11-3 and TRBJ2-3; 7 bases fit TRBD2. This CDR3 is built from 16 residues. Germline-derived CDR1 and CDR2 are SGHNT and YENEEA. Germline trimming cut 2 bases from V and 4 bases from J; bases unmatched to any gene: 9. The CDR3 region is CASSLMPGLSADTQYF. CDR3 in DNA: TGTGCCAGCAGCTTAATGCCGGGACTAAGCGCAGATACGCAGTATTTT.

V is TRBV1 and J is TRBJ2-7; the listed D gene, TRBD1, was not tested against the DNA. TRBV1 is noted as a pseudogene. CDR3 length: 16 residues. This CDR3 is CASSLGSDRPSYEQYF. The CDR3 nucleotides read TGCGCCAGCAGCCTAGGAAGCGACAGGCCCTCCTACGAGCAGTACTTC.

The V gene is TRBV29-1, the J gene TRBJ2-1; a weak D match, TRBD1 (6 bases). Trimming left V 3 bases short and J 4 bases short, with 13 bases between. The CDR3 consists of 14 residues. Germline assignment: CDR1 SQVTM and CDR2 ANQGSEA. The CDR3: CSVDATGLYNEQFF. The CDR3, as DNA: TGCAGCGTTGACGCGACAGGACTTTACAATGAGCAGTTCTTC.

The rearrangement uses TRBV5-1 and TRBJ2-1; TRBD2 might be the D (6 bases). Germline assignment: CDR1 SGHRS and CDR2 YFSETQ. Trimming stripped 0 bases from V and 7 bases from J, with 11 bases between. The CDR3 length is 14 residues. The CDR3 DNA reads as TGCGCCAGCAGCTTGGCCGGAGGGTTGAATGAGCAGTTCTTC. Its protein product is CASSLAGGLNEQFF.

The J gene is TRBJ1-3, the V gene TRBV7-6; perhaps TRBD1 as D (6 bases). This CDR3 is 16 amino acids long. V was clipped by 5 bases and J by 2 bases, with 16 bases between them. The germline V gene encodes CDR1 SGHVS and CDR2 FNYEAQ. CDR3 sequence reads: CASSNLGQGPGNTIYF. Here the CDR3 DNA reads TGTGCCAGCAGCAACCTAGGCCAGGGGCCTGGAAACACCATATATTTT.

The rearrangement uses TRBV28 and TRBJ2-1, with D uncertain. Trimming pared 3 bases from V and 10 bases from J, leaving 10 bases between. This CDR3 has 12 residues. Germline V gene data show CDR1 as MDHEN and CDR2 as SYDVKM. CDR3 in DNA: TGTGCCAGCAGTTTCGGACGGATAGAGCAGTTCTTC. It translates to CASSFGRIEQFF.

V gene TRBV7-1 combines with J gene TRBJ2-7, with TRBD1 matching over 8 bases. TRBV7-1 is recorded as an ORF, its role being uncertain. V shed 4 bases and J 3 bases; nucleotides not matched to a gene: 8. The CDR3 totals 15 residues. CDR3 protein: CASSLGRTGNYEQYF. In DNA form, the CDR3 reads TGTGCCAGCAGCTTAGGAAGGACAGGGAACTACGAGCAGTACTTC.

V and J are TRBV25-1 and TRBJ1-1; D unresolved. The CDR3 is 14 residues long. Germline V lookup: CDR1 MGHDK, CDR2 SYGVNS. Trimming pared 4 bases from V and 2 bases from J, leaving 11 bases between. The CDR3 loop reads CASSVLGVNTEAFF. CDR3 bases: TGTGCCAGCAGTGTACTAGGCGTTAACACTGAAGCTTTCTTT. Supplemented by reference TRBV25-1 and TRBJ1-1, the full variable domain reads EADIYQTPRYLVIGTGKKITLECSQTMGHDKMYWYQQDPGMELHLIHYSYGVNSTEKGDLSSESTVSRIRTEHFPLTLESARPSHTSQYLCASSVLGVNTEAFFGQGTRLTVV.

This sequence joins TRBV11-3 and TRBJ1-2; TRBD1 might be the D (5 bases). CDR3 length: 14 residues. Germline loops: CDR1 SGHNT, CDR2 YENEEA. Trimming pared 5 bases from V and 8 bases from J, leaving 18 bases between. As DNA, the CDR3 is TGTGCCAGCAGCCCCCTGACGGACACGGGGGGCTACACCTTC. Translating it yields CASSPLTDTGGYTF.